The 21 T cell receptor beta chains below all came from one sample that was sequenced in a study of blood T cells in healthy people across ages (dated by TCRdb to the mid-2010s). The library was obtained by 5' RACE. Sequencing was carried out with an Illumina HiSeq 2500. A second roughly 6 to 11 cycle PCR used a sample-barcoded 5' primer and a J-beta primer mix. TCRdb redid the processing of the public reads, applying fastp at Q25 and MiXCR, and retained in-frame beta chains. Every entry covers one CDR3 protein and lists the most common genes and DNA from its rows. A total of roughly 900,000 distinct CDR3 sequences appear in this sample, 40% to 60% of them only once. Jointly, the top ten make up about an eighth of the sample. The sequenced material came from blood. These receptors came from a man younger than 45 in good health.

This clonotype turned up a few times. The chain joins TRBV6-1 to TRBJ2-5; 7 positions agree with TRBD2. Germline lookup yields CDR1 MNHNS and CDR2 SASEGT. Germline trimming cut 7 bases from V and 4 bases from J; bases unmatched to any gene: 3. CDR3 length: 12 residues. The CDR3 sequence: CASNPGGETQYF. CDR3 DNA: TGTGCCAGCAATCCGGGGGGAGAGACCCAGTACTTC.

This clonotype was recorded a few times. The gene calls are TRBV4-2 and TRBJ1-5, with D uncertain. Trimming stripped 0 bases from V and 0 bases from J, with 12 bases between. Germline-derived CDR1 and CDR2 are LGHNA and YNFKEQ. The CDR3 runs to 17 residues. In DNA, the CDR3 is TGTGCCAGCAGCCAAGACCGGAATCCCTATAGCAATCAGCCCCAGCATTTT. Translating it yields CASSQDRNPYSNQPQHF.

The chain links TRBV3-1 to TRBJ1-2, with 8 bases aligning to TRBD1. In germline, CDR1 is LGHDT, CDR2 YNNKEL (reference sequence). There are 13 residues in the CDR3. Germline trimming cut 6 bases from V and 8 bases from J; bases unmatched to any gene: 8. This chain's CDR3 is CASRRDRTGGYTF. In DNA, the CDR3 is TGTGCCAGCAGGCGGGACAGGACCGGGGGCTACACCTTC.

This clonotype occurred a few times. The rearrangement links TRBV24-1 to TRBJ2-3; 9 bases agree with TRBD1. V was pared by 4 bases and J by 5 bases, with 9 bases of the junction left unmatched. Germline values: CDR1 KGHDR, CDR2 SFDVKD. There are 16 residues in the CDR3. In DNA, the CDR3 is TGTGCCACCAGTGACCCAGGGACAGGGAATGAAGATACGCAGTATTTT. Protein: CATSDPGTGNEDTQYF.

With respect to this clonotype: The germline gene is not matched at one end of the junction; a read error may be the cause. The chain uses TRBV28 and TRBJ2-1; 9 bases align to TRBD1. The CDR3 contains 15 residues. Germline values: CDR1 MDHEN, CDR2 SYDVKM. This CDR3 is CASSTDRGARGEQFF. Written as DNA, the CDR3 is TGTGCCAGCAGCACCGACAGGGGGGCGAGAGGTGAGCAGTTTTTC.

The CDR3 sequence: CASSSGQGIFEQYF. The DNA for the CDR3 is TGTGCCAGCAGCTCCGGACAGGGGATTTTCGAGCAGTACTTC. The chain is built from TRBV7-9 and TRBJ2-4, with 9 positions matching TRBD1. Near its end, the DNA agrees better with TRBJ2-7, so the J call may be wrong. Germline V gene sequence: CDR1 SEHNR, CDR2 FQNEAQ (reference sequence). CDR3 length: 14 amino acids.

CDR3 bases: TGCGCCAGCAGCTTGGAGCCAGGGGTCTATGGCTACACCTTC. Protein sequence: CASSLEPGVYGYTF. The chain joins TRBV5-1 to TRBJ1-2, with D possibly being TRBD1 (6 bases). Trimming shortened V by 0 bases and J by 4 bases, and 10 bases separated the two germline ends. Germline CDR1 SGHRS, CDR2 YFSETQ. This CDR3 region has 14 residues. The entire variable domain, with the rest obtained from reference TRBV5-1 and TRBJ1-2, is as follows: KAGVTQTPRYLIKTRGQQVTLSCSPISGHRSVSWYQQTPGQGLQFLFEYFSETQRNKGNFPGRFSGRQFSNSRSEMNVSTLELGDSALYLCASSLEPGVYGYTFGSGTRLTVV.

V and J are TRBV2 and TRBJ2-5; 10 bases fit TRBD2. Germline V gene data show CDR1 as SNHLY and CDR2 as FYNNEI. This CDR3 is built from 13 residues. V shed 6 bases, J shed 11 bases, and the junction held 9 bases outside the gene matches. For the CDR3, the DNA is TGTGCCAGCAGCCCTAGCGGGGGCGGCCAGCAGTACTTC. As protein: CASSPSGGGQQYF.

The chain uses TRBV6-5 and TRBJ2-7, with D possibly being TRBD1 or TRBD2 (5 bases each). Germline V lookup: CDR1 MNHEY, CDR2 SVGAGI. The V end lost 2 bases, the J end lost 1 base, and 12 bases lay between the germline ends. The CDR3 has 15 amino acids. CDR3 in amino acids: CASSYNRGASYEQYF. The CDR3 DNA sequence: TGTGCCAGCAGTTACAATAGGGGAGCGTCCTACGAGCAGTACTTC.

The chain carries TRBV2 and TRBJ2-5; weak D call: TRBD1 (5 bases). Trimming shortened V by 3 bases and J by 5 bases, and 19 bases separated the two germline ends. Germline loops: CDR1 SNHLY, CDR2 FYNNEI. The CDR3 covers 16 residues. The CDR3: CASSDKAGRAGETQYF. CDR3 sequence (DNA): TGTGCCAGCAGTGATAAAGCCGGCAGGGCCGGGGAGACCCAGTACTTC.

This clonotype was seen many times. The chain combines TRBV20-1 with TRBJ2-4; D ambiguous. This CDR3 contains 14 residues. V was shortened by 3 bases and J by 2 bases, with 11 bases between the two germline ends. The germline V gene encodes CDR1 DFQATT and CDR2 SNEGSKA (reference sequence). The CDR3 DNA reads as TGCAGTGCTAGTACGTCGGCCACCAAAAACATTCAGTACTTC. Protein: CSASTSATKNIQYF.

In its sample, this clonotype was seen many times. This chain links TRBV19 with TRBJ2-5, with D perhaps assigned TRBD1 or TRBD2 (6 bases each). Trimming pared 8 bases from V and 2 bases from J, leaving 9 bases between. The germline V gene has CDR1 LNHDA and CDR2 SQIVND (reference sequence). There are 12 residues in the CDR3. CDR3 amino acids: CASRGLQETQYF. In DNA, the CDR3 is TGTGCCAGTCGGGGGCTACAAGAGACCCAGTACTTC.

This clonotype was seen only a few times. The chain recombines TRBV3-1 with TRBJ2-3, with TRBD2 matching over 7 bases. This CDR3 has 17 amino acids. J gave up 2 bases and V 0 bases, and 8 bases lay outside the gene matches. The germline V gene encodes CDR1 LGHDT and CDR2 YNNKEL (reference sequence). In nucleotides, the CDR3 is TGTGCCAGCAGCCAAGATCGCCTAGCGGTGACCACAGATACGCAGTATTTT. Protein sequence: CASSQDRLAVTTDTQYF.

This clonotype showed up just a few times. CDR3 protein: CAISESPGLAGVPTDTQYF. CDR3 coding DNA: TGTGCCATCAGTGAGTCCCCGGGACTAGCGGGGGTCCCCACAGATACGCAGTATTTT. This chain connects TRBV10-3 to TRBJ2-3, with 14 bases lining up with TRBD2. Trimming took 0 bases from V and 2 from J; bases not matched to a gene: 7. Looked up from germline, CDR1 is ENHRY and CDR2 is SYGVKD. The CDR3 length is 19 residues.

The rearrangement uses TRBV4-2 and TRBJ2-7, with TRBD2 matching 8 bases. V was clipped by 0 bases and J by 6 bases; unmatched bases: 10. CDR1 and CDR2 (germline): LGHNA, YNFKEQ. The CDR3 is made up of 16 amino acids. As DNA, the CDR3 is TGTGCCAGCAGCCAAGATCCGGTAGCGGGGTTTCTCGAGCAGTACTTC. Protein: CASSQDPVAGFLEQYF.

This clonotype was seen once. This chain connects TRBV3-1 to TRBJ1-2; a weak D match, TRBD1 (5 bases). Germline CDR1 and CDR2: LGHDT and YNNKEL (reference sequence). The ends were cut back, 4 bases at V and 2 bases at J, with 11 bases in the middle. There are 14 residues in the CDR3. The CDR3 DNA is TGTGCCAGCAGCCCTGATACAGGAAACTATGGCTACACCTTC. Protein product: CASSPDTGNYGYTF.

This clonotype turned up a few times. The chain has TRBV4-2 and TRBJ2-7; D is ambiguous. The CDR3 has 15 residues. The V end lost 3 bases, the J end lost 4 bases, and 16 bases lay between the germline ends. Germline values: CDR1 LGHNA, CDR2 YNFKEQ. CDR3 residues: CASSQGLLPIYEQYF. CDR3 DNA sequence: TGTGCCAGCAGCCAGGGCCTTCTCCCGATATACGAGCAGTACTTC.

This clonotype was counted only a few times. J is TRBJ2-7 and V is TRBV20-1; TRBD1 matches 7 bases. The J segment lost 2 bases and the V segment lost 0 bases, leaving 7 bases of the junction unmatched. The CDR3 has 15 amino acids. CDR1 and CDR2 from the germline V gene are DFQATT and SNEGSKA (reference sequence). The CDR3 protein is CSARDSRTGAYEQYF. In nucleotides, the CDR3 is TGCAGTGCTAGAGATTCTAGGACAGGAGCCTACGAGCAGTACTTC.

This chain connects TRBV2 to TRBJ2-7; D is perhaps TRBD2 (5 bases). Trimming stripped 7 bases from V and 7 bases from J, with 17 bases between. The length of the CDR3 is 13 residues. Germline loops: CDR1 SNHLY, CDR2 FYNNEI. CDR3 nucleotides: TGTGCCAGCACGGGAAGGGCCTCTTGGGAGCAGTACTTC. This gives the protein CASTGRASWEQYF.

The chain recombines TRBV20-1 with TRBJ2-5; TRBD2 agrees at 7 bases. After removal of 3 bases from V and 2 bases from J, the junction contained 6 bases not matched to a gene. This CDR3 region has 14 residues. Germline assignment: CDR1 DFQATT and CDR2 SNEGSKA (reference sequence). The DNA of the CDR3 is TGCAGTGCTAGCCCCACGGGGGGACAAGAGACCCAGTACTTC. Translated, it gives CSASPTGGQETQYF.

This rearrangement joins TRBV29-1 to TRBJ2-1; 12 bases line up with TRBD2. CDR3 length: 18 residues. J was trimmed by 7 bases and V by 3 bases; bases with no gene match: 16. The germline V gene has CDR1 SQVTM and CDR2 ANQGSEA. Here the CDR3 reads CSVDGTVSLAGGFNEQFF. As DNA, the CDR3 is TGCAGCGTTGACGGGACAGTGAGCCTAGCGGGGGGGTTTAATGAGCAGTTCTTC.